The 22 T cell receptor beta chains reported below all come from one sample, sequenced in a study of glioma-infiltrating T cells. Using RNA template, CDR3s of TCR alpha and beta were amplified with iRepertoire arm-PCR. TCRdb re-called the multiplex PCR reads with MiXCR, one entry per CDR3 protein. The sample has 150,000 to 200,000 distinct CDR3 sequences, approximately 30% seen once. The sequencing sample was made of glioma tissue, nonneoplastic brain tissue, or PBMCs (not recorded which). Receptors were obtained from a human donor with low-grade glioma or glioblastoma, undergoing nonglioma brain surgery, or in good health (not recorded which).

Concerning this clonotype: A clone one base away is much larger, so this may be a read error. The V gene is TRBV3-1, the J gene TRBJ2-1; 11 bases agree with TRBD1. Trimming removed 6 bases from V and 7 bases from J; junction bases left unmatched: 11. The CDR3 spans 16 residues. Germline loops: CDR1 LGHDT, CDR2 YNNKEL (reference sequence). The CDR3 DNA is TGTGCCAGCAGGCAAATATTGGGACAGGGGGATAATGAGCAGTTCTTC. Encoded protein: CASRQILGQGDNEQFF.

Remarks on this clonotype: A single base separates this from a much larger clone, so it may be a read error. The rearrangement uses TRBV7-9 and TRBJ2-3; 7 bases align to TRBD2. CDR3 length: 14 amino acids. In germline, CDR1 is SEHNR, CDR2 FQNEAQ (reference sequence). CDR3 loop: CASTGLVSTATQYF. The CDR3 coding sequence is TGTGCCAGCACAGGACTAGTATCGACAGCTACGCAGTATTTT. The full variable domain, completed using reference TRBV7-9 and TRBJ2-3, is DTGVSQNPRHKITKRGQNVTFRCDPISEHNRLYWYRQTLGQGPEFLTYFQNEAQLEKSRLLSDRFSAERPKGSFSTLEIQRTEQGDSAMYLCASTGLVSTATQYFGPGTRLTVL.

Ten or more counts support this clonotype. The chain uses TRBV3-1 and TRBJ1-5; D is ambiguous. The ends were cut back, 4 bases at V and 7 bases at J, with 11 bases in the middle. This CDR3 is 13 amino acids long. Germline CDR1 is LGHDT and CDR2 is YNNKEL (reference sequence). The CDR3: CASSLRGSQPQHF. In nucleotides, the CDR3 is TGTGCCAGCAGCCTTAGAGGTTCACAGCCCCAGCATTTT.

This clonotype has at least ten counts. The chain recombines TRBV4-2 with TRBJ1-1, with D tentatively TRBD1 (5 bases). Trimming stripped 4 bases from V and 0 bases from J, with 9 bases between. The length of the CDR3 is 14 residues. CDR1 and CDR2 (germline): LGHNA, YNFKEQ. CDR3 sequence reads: CASSLNRMNTEAFF. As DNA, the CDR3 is TGTGCCAGCAGCCTAAACAGGATGAACACTGAAGCTTTCTTT.

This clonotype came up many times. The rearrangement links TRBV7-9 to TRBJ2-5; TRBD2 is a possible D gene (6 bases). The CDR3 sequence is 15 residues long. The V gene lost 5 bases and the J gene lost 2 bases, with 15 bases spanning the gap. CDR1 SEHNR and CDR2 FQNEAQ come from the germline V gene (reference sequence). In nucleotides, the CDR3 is TGTGCCAGCAGCCCATTGGGGGGTCGGCAAGAGACCCAGTACTTC. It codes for CASSPLGGRQETQYF. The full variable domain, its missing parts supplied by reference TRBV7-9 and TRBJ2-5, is DTGVSQNPRHKITKRGQNVTFRCDPISEHNRLYWYRQTLGQGPEFLTYFQNEAQLEKSRLLSDRFSAERPKGSFSTLEIQRTEQGDSAMYLCASSPLGGRQETQYFGPGTRLLVL.

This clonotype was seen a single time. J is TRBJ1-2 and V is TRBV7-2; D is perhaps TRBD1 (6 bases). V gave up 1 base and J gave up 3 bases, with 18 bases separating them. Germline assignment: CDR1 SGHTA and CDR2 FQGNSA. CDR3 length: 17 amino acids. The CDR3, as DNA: TGTGCCAGCAGCTTAGGGGGGGGGGCCAGTGGGGACTATGGCTACACCTTC. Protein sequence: CASSLGGGASGDYGYTF.

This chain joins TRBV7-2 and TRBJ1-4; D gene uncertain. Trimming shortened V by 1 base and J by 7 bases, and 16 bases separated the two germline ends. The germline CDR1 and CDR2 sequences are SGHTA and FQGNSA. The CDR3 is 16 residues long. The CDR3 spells CASSLGRGSGGEKLFF. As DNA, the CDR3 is TGTGCCAGCAGCTTAGGACGGGGATCGGGAGGTGAAAAACTGTTTTTT.

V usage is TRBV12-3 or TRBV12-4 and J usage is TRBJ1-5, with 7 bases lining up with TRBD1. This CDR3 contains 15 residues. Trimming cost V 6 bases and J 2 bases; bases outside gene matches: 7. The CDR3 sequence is CASRLTGPRNQPQHF. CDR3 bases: TGTGCCAGCAGATTGACAGGGCCCCGCAATCAGCCCCAGCATTTT.

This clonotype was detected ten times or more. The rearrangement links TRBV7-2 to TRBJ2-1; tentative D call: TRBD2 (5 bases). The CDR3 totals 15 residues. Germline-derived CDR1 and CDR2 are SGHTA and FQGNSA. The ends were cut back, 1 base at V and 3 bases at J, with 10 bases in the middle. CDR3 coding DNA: TGTGCCAGCAGCTTAGACGGGATGGGCTACAATGAGCAGTTCTTC. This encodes CASSLDGMGYNEQFF. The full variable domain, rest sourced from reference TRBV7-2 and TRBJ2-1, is GAGVSQSPSNKVTEKGKDVELRCDPISGHTALYWYRQSLGQGLEFLIYFQGNSAPDKSGLPSDRFSAERTGGSVSTLTIQRTQQEDSAVYLCASSLDGMGYNEQFFGPGTRLTVL.

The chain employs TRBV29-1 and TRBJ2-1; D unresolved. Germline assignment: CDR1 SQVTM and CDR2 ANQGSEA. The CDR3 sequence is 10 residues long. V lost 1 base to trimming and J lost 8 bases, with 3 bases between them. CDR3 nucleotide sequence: TGCAGCGTTGAAGGGGATGAGCAGTTCTTC. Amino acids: CSVEGDEQFF.

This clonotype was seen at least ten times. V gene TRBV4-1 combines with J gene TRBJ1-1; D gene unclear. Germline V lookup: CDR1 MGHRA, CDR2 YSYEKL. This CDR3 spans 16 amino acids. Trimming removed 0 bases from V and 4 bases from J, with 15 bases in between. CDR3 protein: CASSQDTRVKGTEAFF. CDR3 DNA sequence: TGCGCCAGCAGCCAAGATACTAGGGTCAAAGGCACTGAAGCTTTCTTT.

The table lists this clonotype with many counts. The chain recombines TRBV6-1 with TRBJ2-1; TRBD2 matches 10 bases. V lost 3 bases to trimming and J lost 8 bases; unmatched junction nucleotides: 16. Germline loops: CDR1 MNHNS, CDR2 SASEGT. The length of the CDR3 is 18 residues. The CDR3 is CASSESRVGASGRYEQFF. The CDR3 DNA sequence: TGTGCCAGCAGTGAGTCCCGTGTCGGTGCTAGCGGGAGATATGAGCAGTTCTTC.

The CDR3 sequence: CASRTGTGGLDTQYF. The CDR3 nucleotides read TGTGCCAGCAGGACCGGGACAGGGGGGTTGGATACGCAGTATTTT. J is TRBJ2-3 and V is TRBV12-3 or TRBV12-4; 11 positions agree with TRBD1. Losses at the gene ends were 6 bases for V and 6 bases for J; bases not matched to a gene: 8. The CDR3 contains 15 residues.

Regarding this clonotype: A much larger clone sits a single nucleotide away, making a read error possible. The chain's CDR3 is CVSSQRLAGIDKNIQYF. The DNA of the CDR3 is TGCGTCAGCAGCCAACGACTAGCGGGTATAGACAAAAACATTCAGTACTTC. The genes are TRBV4-1 and TRBJ2-4, with 10 bases fitting TRBD2. CDR3 length equals 17 residues. Germline V gives CDR1 MGHRA, CDR2 YSYEKL.

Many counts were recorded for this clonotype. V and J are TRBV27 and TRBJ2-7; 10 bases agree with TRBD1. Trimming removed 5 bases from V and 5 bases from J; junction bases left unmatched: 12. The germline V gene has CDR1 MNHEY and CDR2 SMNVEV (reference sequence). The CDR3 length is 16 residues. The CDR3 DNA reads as TGTGCCAGCAGTCCGCTACTGACAGGGGGCTTCGACGAGCAGTACTTC. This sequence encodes CASSPLLTGGFDEQYF.

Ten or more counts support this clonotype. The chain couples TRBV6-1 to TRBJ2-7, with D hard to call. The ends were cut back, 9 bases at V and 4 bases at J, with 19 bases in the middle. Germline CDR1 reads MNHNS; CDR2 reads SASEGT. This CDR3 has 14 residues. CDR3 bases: TGTGCCAGATCTCCCCTGGGCAGAAGTTACGAGCAGTACTTC. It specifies CARSPLGRSYEQYF.

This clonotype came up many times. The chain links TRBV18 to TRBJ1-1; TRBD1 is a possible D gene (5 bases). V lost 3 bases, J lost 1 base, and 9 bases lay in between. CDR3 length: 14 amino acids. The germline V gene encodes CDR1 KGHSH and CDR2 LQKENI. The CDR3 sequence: CASSPPDKNTEAFF. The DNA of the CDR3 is TGTGCCAGCTCACCTCCGGACAAGAACACTGAAGCTTTCTTT.

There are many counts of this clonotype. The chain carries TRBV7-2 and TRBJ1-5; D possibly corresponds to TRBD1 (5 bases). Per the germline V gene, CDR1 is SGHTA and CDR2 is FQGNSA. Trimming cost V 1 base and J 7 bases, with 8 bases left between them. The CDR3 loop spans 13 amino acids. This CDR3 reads CASSLEWGQPQHF. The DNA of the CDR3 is TGTGCCAGCAGCTTAGAGTGGGGCCAGCCCCAGCATTTT.

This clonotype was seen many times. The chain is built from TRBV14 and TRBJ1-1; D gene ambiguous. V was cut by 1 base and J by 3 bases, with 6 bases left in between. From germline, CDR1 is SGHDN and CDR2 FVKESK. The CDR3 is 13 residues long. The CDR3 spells CASSQVGYTEAFF. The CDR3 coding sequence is TGTGCCAGCAGCCAAGTCGGTTACACTGAAGCTTTCTTT. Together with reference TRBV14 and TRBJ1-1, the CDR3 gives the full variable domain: EAGVTQFPSHSVIEKGQTVTLRCDPISGHDNLYWYRRVMGKEIKFLLHFVKESKQDESGMPNNRFLAERTGGTYSTLKVQPAELEDSGVYFCASSQVGYTEAFFGQGTRLTVV.

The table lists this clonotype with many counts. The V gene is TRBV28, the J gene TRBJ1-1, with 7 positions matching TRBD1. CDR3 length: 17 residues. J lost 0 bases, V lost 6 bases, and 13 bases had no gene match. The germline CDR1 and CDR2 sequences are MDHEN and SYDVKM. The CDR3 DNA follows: TGTGCCAGCAGGACCCGACAGGGTGGGGCAATGAACACTGAAGCTTTCTTT. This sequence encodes CASRTRQGGAMNTEAFF.

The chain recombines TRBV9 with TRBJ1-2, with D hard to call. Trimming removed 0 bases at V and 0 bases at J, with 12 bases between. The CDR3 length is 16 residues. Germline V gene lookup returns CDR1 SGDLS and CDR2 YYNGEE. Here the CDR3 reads CASSVAPGFANYGYTF. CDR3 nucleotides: TGTGCCAGCAGCGTAGCCCCCGGATTCGCTAACTATGGCTACACCTTC. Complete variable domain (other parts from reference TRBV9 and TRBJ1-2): DSGVTQTPKHLITATGQRVTLRCSPRSGDLSVYWYQQSLDQGLQFLIQYYNGEERAKGNILERFSAQQFPDLHSELNLSSLELGDSALYFCASSVAPGFANYGYTFGSGTRLTVV.

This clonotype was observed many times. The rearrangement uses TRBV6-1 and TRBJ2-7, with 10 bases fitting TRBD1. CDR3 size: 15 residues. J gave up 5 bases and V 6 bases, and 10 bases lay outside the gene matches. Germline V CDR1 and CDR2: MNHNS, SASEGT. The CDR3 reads CASRAPGQGNNEQYF. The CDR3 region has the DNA TGTGCCAGCAGGGCACCGGGACAGGGGAATAACGAGCAGTACTTC.